This section outlines one T cell receptor (beta chain) sequence together with its context. The entry originates in a study of blood T cell repertoires in COVID-19. Study overall: Acute-phase and convalescent COVID-19 samples originated in the United States, Italy and Spain. T cells, B-cell-depleted T cells, or PBMCs provided the cDNA or gDNA that served as material.

The CDR3 runs 13 residues. V was cut by 2 bases and J by 11 bases, with 10 bases left in between. Clones were read by immunoSEQ multiplex PCR, and TCRdb kept only the in-frame ones, dropping some. In the table there are around 50,000 clones, 65% to 85% of which are singletons. The source material was peripheral blood. The TCR originated in an elderly man with COVID-19, enrolled during active disease. The chain has TRBV12-3 or TRBV12-4 and TRBJ1-6; possibly TRBD1 for D (6 bases). CDR3 sequence (DNA): TGTGCCAGCAGTTTAAAGGGGGACACACCCCTCCACTTT. Protein product: CASSLKGDTPLHF.